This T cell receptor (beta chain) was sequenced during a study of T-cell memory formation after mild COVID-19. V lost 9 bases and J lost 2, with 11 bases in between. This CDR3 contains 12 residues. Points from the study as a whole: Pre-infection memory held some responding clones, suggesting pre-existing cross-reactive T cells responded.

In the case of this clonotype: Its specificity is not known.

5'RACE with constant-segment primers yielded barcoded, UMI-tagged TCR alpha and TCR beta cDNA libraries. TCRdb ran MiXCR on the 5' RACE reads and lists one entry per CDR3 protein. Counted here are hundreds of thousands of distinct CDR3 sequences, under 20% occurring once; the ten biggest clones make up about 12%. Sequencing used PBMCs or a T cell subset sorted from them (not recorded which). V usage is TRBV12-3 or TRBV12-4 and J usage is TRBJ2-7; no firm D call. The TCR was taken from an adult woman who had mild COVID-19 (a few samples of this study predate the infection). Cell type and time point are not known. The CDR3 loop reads CASSKETYEQYF. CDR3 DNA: TGTGCCAGTTCAAAGGAAACCTACGAGCAGTACTTC.